The 5 T cell receptor beta chains below all came from one sample that was sequenced in a study of breast tumors, draining lymph nodes, adjacent tissues. The lymph nodes were axillary draining lymph nodes from breast cancer patients. TCRdb recomputed calls from the multiplex PCR reads with MiXCR, one row per CDR3 protein. The sample records about 120,000 distinct CDR3 sequences, roughly 21% being singletons. Specimen: axillary lymph node tissue. The receptor set was obtained from a female donor with breast cancer. Some clones in this sample may be carry-over from other donors' samples.

The sample holds a few counts of this clonotype. This chain joins TRBV27 and TRBJ1-6, with 11 bases lining up with TRBD1. The CDR3 sequence is 17 residues long. Losses at the gene ends were 2 bases for V and 11 bases for J; bases not matched to a gene: 11. Germline CDR1 MNHEY, CDR2 SMNVEV (reference sequence). The CDR3: CASSLRGQGVNLAPLHF. CDR3 nucleotide sequence: TGTGCCAGCAGTTTACGGGGACAGGGGGTGAATTTGGCACCCCTCCACTTT.

This clonotype was detected many times. The V call is TRBV24-1, the J call TRBJ2-1, with D unresolved. Looked up from germline, CDR1 is KGHDR and CDR2 is SFDVKD. V was pared by 4 bases and J by 0 bases, with 9 bases between. CDR3 length equals 15 residues. CDR3 sequence (DNA): TGTGCCACCAGTGACGCGGTCACCTCCTACAATGAGCAGTTCTTC. It specifies CATSDAVTSYNEQFF.

This clonotype was recorded a few times. The CDR3 sequence is CASSQELAGAGGSYNEQFF. CDR3 sequence (DNA): TGCGCCAGCAGCCAGGAACTAGCGGGAGCAGGGGGCTCCTACAATGAGCAGTTCTTC. This chain uses TRBV4-1 with TRBJ2-1; 11 bases map to TRBD2. J lost 0 bases, V lost 3 bases, and 10 bases had no gene match. This CDR3 spans 19 amino acids. In germline, CDR1 is MGHRA, CDR2 YSYEKL.

This clonotype was counted many times. The rearrangement uses TRBV13 and TRBJ2-3; no clear D. The CDR3 runs to 14 residues. Germline CDR1 reads PRHDT; CDR2 reads FYEKMQ (reference sequence). Trimming took off 4 bases at V and 2 bases at J, with 10 bases between the two ends. The CDR3 sequence is CASSSTGYTDTQYF. The CDR3 nucleotides are TGTGCCAGCAGCTCGACTGGTTACACAGATACGCAGTATTTT.

This clonotype was recorded at least ten times. The chain has TRBV6-1 and TRBJ1-2; 9 nucleotides match TRBD1. CDR3 length: 16 amino acids. Germline CDR1 is MNHNS and CDR2 is SASEGT. J was trimmed by 4 bases and V by 7 bases; bases with no gene match: 13. CDR3 residues: CASTNDRGFQGYGYTF. The CDR3 DNA sequence: TGTGCCAGCACTAACGACAGGGGGTTTCAAGGCTATGGCTACACCTTC.